Below are 2 T cell receptor beta chains sequenced from a single sample in a study of OX40 agonist ivuxolimab in advanced cancers. Using immunoSEQ multiplex PCR, the repertoire was profiled, and TCRdb retains in-frame clones only, with some absent. The data hold around 20,000 clones, with 90% observed a single time. This specimen consisted of CD4+ or CD8+ T cells sorted from blood, obtained in a trial of the OX40 agonist ivuxolimab. The origin of the receptors is an adult with an advanced solid tumor such as melanoma, head and neck, liver or kidney cancer.

The chain has TRBV4-3 and TRBJ2-1; TRBD2 matches at 8 bases. V was clipped by 3 bases and J by 2 bases; unmatched bases: 0. Germline assignment: CDR1 LGHNA and CDR2 YSLEER. This CDR3 is built from 14 residues. CDR3 coding DNA: TGCGCCAGCAGCCAGGGACTAGCCTACAATGAGCAGTTCTTC. Translating it yields CASSQGLAYNEQFF.

The chain is built from TRBV5-1 and TRBJ2-7; D possibly corresponds to TRBD1 (6 bases). CDR1 is SGHRS and CDR2 is YFSETQ in the germline V gene. The CDR3 has 13 residues. V lost 2 bases and J lost 2, with 8 bases in between. The CDR3 bases are TGCGCCAGCAGCTTCCGGGACACCTACGAGCAGTACTTC. Amino acid sequence: CASSFRDTYEQYF.